The source of this T cell receptor (beta chain) is a study of blood T cell repertoires in COVID-19. Study context: COVID-19 samples collected from the United States, Italy and Spain covered acute and convalescent phases. PBMCs, B-cell-depleted T cells, or T cells were the source of the cDNA or gDNA that made up the material.

Repertoires were generated with immunoSEQ multiplex PCR, while TCRdb's copy carries only in-frame clones and drops some. Of 250,000 to 350,000 clones listed, 86% are singletons. This CDR3 contains 16 residues. Germline-derived CDR1 and CDR2 are MRHNA and SNTAGT. V was clipped by 5 bases and J by 3 bases, with 18 bases between them. Sequencing used peripheral blood. The receptor's source is a woman aged 25 to 45 with active or convalescent COVID-19. The V gene is TRBV6-4, the J gene TRBJ2-3; tentative D call: TRBD2 (5 bases). The CDR3 protein is CASSPTRNGVTDTQYF. The CDR3 DNA reads TGTGCCAGCAGTCCCACTCGTAACGGGGTTACAGATACGCAGTATTTT.